The 29 T cell receptor beta chains below all came from one sample that was sequenced in a study of shared clonotypes between healthy human individuals. Here immunoSEQ multiplex PCR was the method, and the copy in TCRdb shows in-frame clones only, minus some. The sample shows fewer than 100,000 clones, 65% to 70% of them seen only once. The sequenced sample was memory CD8+ T cells sorted from blood. Subset reported: CD45RO+ cells pooled with CCR7-negative TemRA cells. These receptors all come from a man younger than 40 in good health.

V is TRBV6-5 and J is TRBJ1-2, with TRBD1 matching 7 bases. There are 13 residues in the CDR3. With V trimmed by 7 bases and J by 2 bases, 4 bases remained unmatched. CDR1 is MNHEY and CDR2 is SVGAGI in the germline V gene. The CDR3 here is CASTGQLNYGYTF. CDR3 bases: TGTGCCAGCACGGGACAGCTGAACTATGGCTACACCTTC.

This clone has a count of ten or more. In the same sample, other DNA sequences code for this CDR3. The chain links TRBV7-2 to TRBJ1-5; 9 nucleotides align to TRBD1. The CDR3 length is 16 residues. Germline values: CDR1 SGHTA, CDR2 FQGNSA. With 3 bases clipped from V and 3 bases from J, the junction kept 6 bases outside the gene matches. Here the CDR3 DNA reads TGTGCCAGCAGCTTTCTGGGACAGGGAATCAATCAGCCCCAGCATTTT. Translation: CASSFLGQGINQPQHF.

This clone was counted a few times. Written as DNA, the CDR3 is TGTGCCAGCAGCTCTACACTAGCGGGAGGGCCCCACGAGCAGTACTTC. Translating gives CASSSTLAGGPHEQYF. The rearrangement uses TRBV7-8 and TRBJ2-7; 13 nucleotides agree with TRBD2. V shed 4 bases and J 5 bases; nucleotides not matched to a gene: 8. From germline, CDR1 is SGHVS and CDR2 FQNEAQ. The CDR3 consists of 16 residues. The variable domain in full, completed from reference TRBV7-8 and TRBJ2-7, reads GAGVSQSPRYKVAKRGQDVALRCDPISGHVSLFWYQQALGQGPEFLTYFQNEAQLDKSGLPSDRFFAERPEGSVSTLKIQRTQQEDSAVYLCASSSTLAGGPHEQYFGPGTRLTVT.

The chain joins TRBV4-3 to TRBJ2-1; 7 nucleotides match TRBD1. CDR3 length: 16 amino acids. The V segment lost 0 bases and the J segment 4 bases; nucleotides outside the gene matches: 6. The germline CDR1 and CDR2 sequences are LGHNA and YSLEER. The CDR3 DNA sequence: TGCGCCAGCAGCCAAGAAGGGGGCGCGGTATACAATGAGCAGTTCTTC. Translating it yields CASSQEGGAVYNEQFF.

The chain couples TRBV19 to TRBJ2-1; D gene unclear. Germline loops: CDR1 LNHDA, CDR2 SQIVND (reference sequence). This CDR3 has 14 residues. V was trimmed by 9 bases and J by 3 bases, leaving 15 bases between them. The CDR3 region is CASQRAGFYNEQFF. The CDR3 DNA reads TGTGCCAGCCAAAGGGCTGGATTCTACAATGAGCAGTTCTTC.

J is TRBJ2-5 and V is TRBV7-9, with 10 positions matching TRBD2. V shed 5 bases and J 4 bases; nucleotides not matched to a gene: 4. Germline CDR1 is SEHNR and CDR2 is FQNEAQ (reference sequence). The CDR3 length is 14 residues. CDR3 in amino acids: CASSDRTSGETQYF. The CDR3 coding sequence is TGTGCCAGCAGCGATAGGACTAGCGGAGAGACCCAGTACTTC.

The V gene is TRBV28, the J gene TRBJ2-3; TRBD2 might be the D (6 bases). The V end lost 6 bases, the J end lost 2 bases, and 12 bases lay between the germline ends. The germline V gene encodes CDR1 MDHEN and CDR2 SYDVKM. There are 14 residues in the CDR3. CDR3 sequence (DNA): TGTGCCAGCAGCAGGGACTTCCTCACAGATACGCAGTATTTT. As protein: CASSRDFLTDTQYF.

The genes are TRBV7-6 and TRBJ2-7; a possible D gene is TRBD2 (6 bases). Germline CDR1 and CDR2: SGHVS and FNYEAQ. V shed 0 bases and J shed 5 bases, with 11 bases lying between them. CDR3 length: 14 residues. For the CDR3, the DNA is TGTGCCAGCAGCTTAGCTGGAGGGTACGACGAGCAGTACTTC. It specifies CASSLAGGYDEQYF.

The CDR3 DNA reads as TGTGCCAGCAGCTTAGCCCTCACTAGCGGGGAGGGGGAGACCCAGTACTTC. Amino acids: CASSLALTSGEGETQYF. The V and J genes are TRBV7-9 and TRBJ2-5; 10 nucleotides agree with TRBD2. Germline CDR1 reads SEHNR; CDR2 reads FQNEAQ (reference sequence). The CDR3 is made up of 17 amino acids. V dropped 0 bases and J dropped 5; count of bases not matched to a gene: 9.

The chain is built from TRBV5-4 and TRBJ2-5, with D tentatively TRBD2 (5 bases). Germline V CDR1 and CDR2: SGHNT, YYREEE (reference sequence). Trimming removed 4 bases from V and 3 bases from J, with 10 bases in between. The CDR3 contains 13 residues. This CDR3 reads CASSHGNEETQYF. For the CDR3, the DNA is TGTGCCAGCAGCCACGGGAATGAAGAGACCCAGTACTTC.

This clone appeared a single time. V usage is TRBV27 and J usage is TRBJ1-1; D uncertain. The CDR3 covers 13 residues. From germline, CDR1 is MNHEY and CDR2 SMNVEV (reference sequence). Trimming shortened V by 2 bases and J by 3 bases, and 7 bases separated the two germline ends. DNA for the CDR3: TGTGCCAGCAGTTTAATTGGGTACACTGAAGCTTTCTTT. This sequence encodes CASSLIGYTEAFF.

The chain recombines TRBV29-1 with TRBJ1-1; a weak D match, TRBD1 (5 bases). Deletions cut 6 bases from V and 1 base from J, with 12 bases between. This CDR3 region has 13 residues. Germline-derived CDR1 and CDR2 are SQVTM and ANQGSEA. The CDR3 is CSVAGAENTEAFF. DNA of the CDR3: TGCAGCGTGGCCGGGGCAGAGAACACTGAAGCTTTCTTT.

The CDR3 is CASSTPGNNYEQYF. Written as DNA, the CDR3 is TGTGCCAGCAGCACTCCGGGAAACAACTACGAGCAGTACTTC. J is TRBJ2-7 and V is TRBV5-4, with D maybe TRBD2 (5 bases). V was clipped by 4 bases and J by 3 bases, with 14 bases between them. The CDR3 totals 14 residues. Germline V gives CDR1 SGHNT, CDR2 YYREEE (reference sequence).

V and J are TRBV27 and TRBJ2-7; TRBD1 is a possible D gene (5 bases). Trimming removed 6 bases from V and 6 bases from J, with 15 bases in between. CDR3 length equals 13 residues. CDR1 and CDR2 from the germline V gene are MNHEY and SMNVEV (reference sequence). The DNA for the CDR3 is TGTGCCAGCAGGTTAGGTGGGGCCGGCGAGCAGTACTTC. Its protein product is CASRLGGAGEQYF.

The chain employs TRBV4-3 and TRBJ2-7; the D is unclear. Trimming removed 0 bases from V and 0 bases from J, with 15 bases in between. CDR3 length equals 17 residues. Germline V gene lookup returns CDR1 LGHNA and CDR2 YSLEER. The CDR3 sequence: CASSQDPTLVSSYEQYF. The CDR3 DNA follows: TGCGCCAGCAGCCAAGACCCCACTCTAGTAAGCTCCTACGAGCAGTACTTC.

The rearrangement links TRBV5-4 to TRBJ2-1; TRBD2 agrees at 12 bases. Germline CDR1 is SGHNT and CDR2 is YYREEE (reference sequence). After removal of 0 bases from V and 10 bases from J, the junction contained 5 bases not matched to a gene. The CDR3 length is 15 residues. CDR3 nucleotide sequence: TGTGCCAGCAGCTTGGAGCTAGCGGGAGGGGGGGAGCAGTTCTTC. Translation gives CASSLELAGGGEQFF.

Only one count was recorded for this clone. The genes are TRBV19 and TRBJ1-5, with D possibly matching TRBD1 (5 bases). V lost 9 bases and J 6 bases, leaving 15 bases between the germline ends. The CDR3 length is 13 residues. Per the germline V gene, CDR1 is LNHDA and CDR2 is SQIVND (reference sequence). The CDR3 nucleotides read TGTGCCAGCCAAGGCTATCAGGGTCAGCCCCAGCATTTT. Amino acids: CASQGYQGQPQHF.

This clone was found a few times. The chain is built from TRBV2 and TRBJ2-7; 7 nucleotides align to TRBD2. Germline values: CDR1 SNHLY, CDR2 FYNNEI. V shed 0 bases and J 0 bases; nucleotides not matched to a gene: 8. This CDR3 is built from 17 residues. The CDR3 DNA is TGTGCCAGCAGTGAAGCAGGCAATAGCGGGCCCTCCTACGAGCAGTACTTC. Protein sequence: CASSEAGNSGPSYEQYF.

V and J are TRBV10-2 and TRBJ2-3, with TRBD2 identical over 8 bases. The CDR3 runs to 13 residues. Unmatched junction bases numbered 3, after V lost 5 bases and J lost 5 bases. Germline CDR1 is WSHSY and CDR2 is SAAADI. In nucleotides, the CDR3 is TGCGCCAGCAGTCCGGGGGGGGGAGATACGCAGTATTTT. Amino acids: CASSPGGGDTQYF.

Comment on this clone: A single base separates this from a much larger clone, so it may be a read error. The chain is built from TRBV5-1 and TRBJ2-5, with a weak D call TRBD2 (7 bases). Between the trimmed V and J ends, which lost 0 bases and 5 bases, there was a span of 11 bases. This CDR3 comprises 14 residues. Germline V gene data show CDR1 as SGHRS and CDR2 as YFSETQ. The CDR3 DNA sequence: TGCGCCAGCAGCTTGGGCGGGGGCGGGGAGACCCAGTACTTC. Its protein is CASSLGGGGETQYF.

In this sample, this clone turned up a few times. V and J are TRBV13 and TRBJ2-1, with TRBD2 matching over 9 bases. Germline V gene data show CDR1 as PRHDT and CDR2 as FYEKMQ (reference sequence). This CDR3 spans 15 amino acids. V lost 5 bases to trimming and J lost 6 bases; unmatched junction nucleotides: 8. The CDR3 spells CASSPIGLARNEQFF. The DNA of the CDR3 is TGTGCCAGCAGCCCTATAGGACTAGCGCGCAATGAGCAGTTCTTC. Full variable domain (rest looked up from reference TRBV13 and TRBJ2-1): AAGVIQSPRHLIKEKRETATLKCYPIPRHDTVYWYQQGPGQDPQFLISFYEKMQSDKGSIPDRFSAQQFSDYHSELNMSSLELGDSALYFCASSPIGLARNEQFFGPGTRLTVL.

This clone was seen a single time. This chain uses TRBV2 with TRBJ2-5; maybe TRBD2 (6 bases). Germline CDR1 reads SNHLY; CDR2 reads FYNNEI. This CDR3 comprises 14 residues. V dropped 3 bases and J dropped 5 bases, with 13 bases sitting between them. The CDR3, as DNA: TGTGCCAGCAGTGATGGCGGGAAGTTTGAGACCCAGTACTTC. This translates into CASSDGGKFETQYF.

The rearrangement uses TRBV6-4 and TRBJ2-6, with 11 bases aligning to TRBD2. V lost 4 bases to trimming and J lost 0 bases; unmatched junction nucleotides: 2. Germline values: CDR1 MRHNA, CDR2 SNTAGT. The CDR3 is made up of 17 amino acids. In nucleotides, the CDR3 is TGTGCCAGCAGTGCCGGGACTAGCGGCTCTGGGGCCAACGTCCTGACTTTC. Its translation: CASSAGTSGSGANVLTF.

This clone was detected only a few times. The chain has TRBV5-4 and TRBJ2-7; 9 bases fit TRBD2. V gave up 1 base and J gave up 4 bases; unmatched junction bases: 6. The length of the CDR3 is 15 residues. The germline V gene encodes CDR1 SGHNT and CDR2 YYREEE (reference sequence). The chain's CDR3 is CASSLSGSGGYEQYF. The CDR3 DNA reads TGTGCCAGCAGCTTGTCGGGTAGCGGGGGATACGAGCAGTACTTC. The full variable domain, completed using reference TRBV5-4 and TRBJ2-7, is ETGVTQSPTHLIKTRGQQVTLRCSSQSGHNTVSWYQQALGQGPQFIFQYYREEENGRGNFPPRFSGLQFPNYSSELNVNALELDDSALYLCASSLSGSGGYEQYFGPGTRLTVT.

The CDR3 DNA follows: TGTGCCAGCAGCTTCAGCGCAGCAAGCTCTGGAAACACCATATATTTT. Amino acids: CASSFSAASSGNTIYF. The chain joins TRBV7-9 to TRBJ1-3; D remains unclear. There are 16 residues in the CDR3. Trimming removed 3 bases from V and 0 bases from J, with 12 bases in between. Per germline, CDR1 SEHNR and CDR2 FQNEAQ (reference sequence).

The chain links TRBV6-5 to TRBJ2-2; 12 bases agree with TRBD2. CDR1 is MNHEY, CDR2 SVGAGI, per germline. The CDR3 totals 16 residues. With 2 bases clipped from V and 6 bases from J, the junction kept 4 bases outside the gene matches. The CDR3 DNA sequence: TGTGCCAGCAGTTACCTGACTAGCGGGAGACCCGGGGAGCTGTTTTTT. It encodes CASSYLTSGRPGELFF.

The gene calls are TRBV19 and TRBJ2-1; no reliable D call. Germline V gene data show CDR1 as LNHDA and CDR2 as SQIVND (reference sequence). This CDR3 comprises 16 residues. Trimming left V 0 bases short and J 4 bases short, with 13 bases between. The CDR3 DNA reads as TGTGCCAGTAGTATAGATGGTAGCTCCTTTTACAATGAGCAGTTCTTC. It is translated as CASSIDGSSFYNEQFF.

V is TRBV5-1 and J is TRBJ2-3; 7 nucleotides agree with TRBD1. V lost 9 bases to trimming and J lost 2 bases; unmatched junction nucleotides: 9. Germline-derived CDR1 and CDR2 are SGHRS and YFSETQ. This CDR3 is built from 14 residues. This CDR3 is CATKTGTDTDTQYF. The CDR3 region has the DNA TGCGCCACCAAGACCGGGACAGACACAGATACGCAGTATTTT.

This clone came up a few times. This sequence joins TRBV5-1 and TRBJ1-2; D may be TRBD1 (6 bases). The V gene lost 4 bases and the J gene lost 7 bases, with 11 bases spanning the gap. The CDR3 contains 12 residues. Germline V gene sequence: CDR1 SGHRS, CDR2 YFSETQ. The DNA of the CDR3 is TGCGCCAGCAGCCCACAGGGTGCTGGCTACACCTTC. Its translation is CASSPQGAGYTF.